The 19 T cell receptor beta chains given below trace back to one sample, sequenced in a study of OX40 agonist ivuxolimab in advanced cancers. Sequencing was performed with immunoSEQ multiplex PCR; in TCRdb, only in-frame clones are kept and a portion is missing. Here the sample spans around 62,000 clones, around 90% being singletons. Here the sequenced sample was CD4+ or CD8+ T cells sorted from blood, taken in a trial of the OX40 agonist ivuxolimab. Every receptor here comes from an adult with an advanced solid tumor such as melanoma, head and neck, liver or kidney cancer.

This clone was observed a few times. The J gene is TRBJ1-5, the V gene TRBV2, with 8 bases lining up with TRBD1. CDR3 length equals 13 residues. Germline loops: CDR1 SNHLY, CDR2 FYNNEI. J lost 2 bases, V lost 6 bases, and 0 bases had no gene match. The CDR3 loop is CASRGQGNQPQHF. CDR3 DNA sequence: TGTGCCAGCAGGGGACAGGGCAATCAGCCCCAGCATTTT. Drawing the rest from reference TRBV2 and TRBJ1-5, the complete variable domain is EPEVTQTPSHQVTQMGQEVILRCVPISNHLYFYWYRQILGQKVEFLVSFYNNEISEKSEIFDDQFSVERPDGSNFTLKIRSTKLEDSAMYFCASRGQGNQPQHFGDGTRLSIL.

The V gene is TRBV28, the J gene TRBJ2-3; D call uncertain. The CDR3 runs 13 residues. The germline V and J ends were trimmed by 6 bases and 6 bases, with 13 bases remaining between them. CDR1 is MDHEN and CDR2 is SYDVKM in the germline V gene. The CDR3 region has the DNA TGTGCCAGCAGAGCAGGCTTCCAGGATACGCAGTATTTT. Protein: CASRAGFQDTQYF.

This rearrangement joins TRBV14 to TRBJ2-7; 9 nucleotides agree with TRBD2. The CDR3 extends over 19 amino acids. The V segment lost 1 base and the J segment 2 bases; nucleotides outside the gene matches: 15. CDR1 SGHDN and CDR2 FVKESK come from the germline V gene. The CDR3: CASSQGVKGASGVTYEQYF. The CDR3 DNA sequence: TGTGCCAGCAGCCAAGGTGTCAAAGGGGCTAGCGGGGTAACCTACGAGCAGTACTTC.

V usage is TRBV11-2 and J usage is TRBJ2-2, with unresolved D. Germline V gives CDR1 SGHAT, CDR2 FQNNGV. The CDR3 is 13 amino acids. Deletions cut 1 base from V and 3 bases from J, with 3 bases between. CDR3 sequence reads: CASSLVDTGELFF. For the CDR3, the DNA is TGTGCCAGCAGCTTAGTGGACACCGGGGAGCTGTTTTTT. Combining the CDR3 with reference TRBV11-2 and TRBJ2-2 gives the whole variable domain EAGVAQSPRYKIIEKRQSVAFWCNPISGHATLYWYQQILGQGPKLLIQFQNNGVVDDSQLPKDRFSAERLKGVDSTLKIQPAKLEDSAVYLCASSLVDTGELFFGEGSRLTVL.

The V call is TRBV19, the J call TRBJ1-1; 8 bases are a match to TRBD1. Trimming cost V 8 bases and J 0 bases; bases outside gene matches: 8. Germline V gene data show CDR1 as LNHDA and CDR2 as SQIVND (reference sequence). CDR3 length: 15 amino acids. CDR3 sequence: CASRDRGRMNTEAFF. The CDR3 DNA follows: TGTGCCAGTCGAGACAGGGGAAGAATGAACACTGAAGCTTTCTTT. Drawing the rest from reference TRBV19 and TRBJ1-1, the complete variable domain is DGGITQSPKYLFRKEGQNVTLSCEQNLNHDAMYWYRQDPGQGLRLIYYSQIVNDFQKGDIAEGYSVSREKKESFPLTVTSAQKNPTAFYLCASRDRGRMNTEAFFGQGTRLTVV.

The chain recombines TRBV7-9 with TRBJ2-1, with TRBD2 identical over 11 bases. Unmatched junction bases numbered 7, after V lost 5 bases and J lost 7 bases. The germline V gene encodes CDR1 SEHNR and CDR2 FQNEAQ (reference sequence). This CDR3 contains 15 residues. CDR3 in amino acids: CASSILAGVFNEQFF. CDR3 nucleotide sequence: TGTGCCAGCAGCATACTAGCGGGAGTTTTTAATGAGCAGTTCTTC.

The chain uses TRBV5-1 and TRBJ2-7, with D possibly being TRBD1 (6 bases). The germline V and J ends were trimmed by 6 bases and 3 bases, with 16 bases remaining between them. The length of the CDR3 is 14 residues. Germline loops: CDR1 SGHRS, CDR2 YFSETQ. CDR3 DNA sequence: TGCGCCAGCACCACCTCCACAGGGAACTACGAGCAGTACTTC. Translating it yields CASTTSTGNYEQYF.

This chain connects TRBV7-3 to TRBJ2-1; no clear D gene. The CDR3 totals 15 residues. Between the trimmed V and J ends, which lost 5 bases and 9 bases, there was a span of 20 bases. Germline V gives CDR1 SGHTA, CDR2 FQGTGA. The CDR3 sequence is CASSPTHLATIEQFF. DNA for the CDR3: TGTGCCAGCAGCCCCACTCACCTCGCTACAATTGAGCAGTTCTTC.

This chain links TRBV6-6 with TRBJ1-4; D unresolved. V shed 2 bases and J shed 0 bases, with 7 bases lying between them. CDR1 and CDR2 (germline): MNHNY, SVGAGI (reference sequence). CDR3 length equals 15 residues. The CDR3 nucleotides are TGTGCCAGCAGTTACCCGGCTGCAACTAATGAAAAACTGTTTTTT. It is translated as CASSYPAATNEKLFF.

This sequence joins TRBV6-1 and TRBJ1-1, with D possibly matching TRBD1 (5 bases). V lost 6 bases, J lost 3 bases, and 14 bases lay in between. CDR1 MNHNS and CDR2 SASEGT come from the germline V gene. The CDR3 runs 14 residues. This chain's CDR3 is CASRPPGFDTEAFF. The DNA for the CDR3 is TGTGCCAGCAGGCCACCAGGGTTTGACACTGAAGCTTTCTTT.

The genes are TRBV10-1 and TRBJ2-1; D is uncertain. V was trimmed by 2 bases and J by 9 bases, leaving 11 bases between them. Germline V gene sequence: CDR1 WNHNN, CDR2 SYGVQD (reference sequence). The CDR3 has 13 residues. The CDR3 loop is CASSERLAGEQFF. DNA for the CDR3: TGCGCCAGCAGTGAGAGGCTGGCCGGTGAGCAGTTCTTC.

CDR3 sequence reads: CSVVGTSRQETQYF. As DNA, the CDR3 is TGCAGCGTAGTAGGGACTAGCCGTCAAGAGACCCAGTACTTC. The J gene is TRBJ2-5, the V gene TRBV29-1; 9 bases line up with TRBD2. After removal of 6 bases from V and 2 bases from J, the junction contained 7 bases not matched to a gene. The CDR3 runs 14 residues. The germline CDR1 and CDR2 sequences are SQVTM and ANQGSEA.

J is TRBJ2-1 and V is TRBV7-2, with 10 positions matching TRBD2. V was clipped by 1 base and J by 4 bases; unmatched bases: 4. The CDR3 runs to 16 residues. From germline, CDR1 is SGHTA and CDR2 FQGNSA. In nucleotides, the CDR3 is TGTGCCAGCAGCTTAGGACTAGCGGGCTTTTACAATGAGCAGTTCTTC. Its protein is CASSLGLAGFYNEQFF.

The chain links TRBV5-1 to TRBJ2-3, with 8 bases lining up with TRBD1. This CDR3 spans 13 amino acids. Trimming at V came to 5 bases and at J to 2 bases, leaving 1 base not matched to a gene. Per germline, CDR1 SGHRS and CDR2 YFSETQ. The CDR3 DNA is TGCGCCAGCAGGGGACAGGCCACAGATACGCAGTATTTT. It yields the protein CASRGQATDTQYF.

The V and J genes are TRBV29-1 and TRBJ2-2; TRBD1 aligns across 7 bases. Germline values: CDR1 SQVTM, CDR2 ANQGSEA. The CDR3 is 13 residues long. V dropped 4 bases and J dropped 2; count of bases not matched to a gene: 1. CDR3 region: CSVGQGNTGELFF. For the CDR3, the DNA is TGCAGCGTTGGACAGGGAAACACCGGGGAGCTGTTTTTT.

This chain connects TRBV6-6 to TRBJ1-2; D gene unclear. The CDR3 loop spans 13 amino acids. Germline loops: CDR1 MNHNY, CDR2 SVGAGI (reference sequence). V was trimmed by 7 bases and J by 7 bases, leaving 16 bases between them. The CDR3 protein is CASTTKAGSGYTF. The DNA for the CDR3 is TGTGCCAGCACGACCAAGGCTGGGAGTGGCTACACCTTC.

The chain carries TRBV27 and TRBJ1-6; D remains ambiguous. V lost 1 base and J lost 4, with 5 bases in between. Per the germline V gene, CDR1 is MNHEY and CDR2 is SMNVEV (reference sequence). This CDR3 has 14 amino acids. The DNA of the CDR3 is TGTGCCAGCAGTTTATTGACTTATAATTCACCCCTCCACTTT. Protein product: CASSLLTYNSPLHF.

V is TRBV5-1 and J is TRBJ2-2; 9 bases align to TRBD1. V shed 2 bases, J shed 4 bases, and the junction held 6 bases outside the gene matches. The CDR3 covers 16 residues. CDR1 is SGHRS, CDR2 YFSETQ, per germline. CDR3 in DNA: TGCGCCAGCAGCTTTTCCGGACAGGGGACCACCGGGGAGCTGTTTTTT. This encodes CASSFSGQGTTGELFF.

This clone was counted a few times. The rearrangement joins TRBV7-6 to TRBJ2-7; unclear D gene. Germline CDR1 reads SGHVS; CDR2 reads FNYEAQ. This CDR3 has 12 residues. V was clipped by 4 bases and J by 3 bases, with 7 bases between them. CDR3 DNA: TGTGCCAGCAGCTCGAACAGCTACGAGCAGTACTTC. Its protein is CASSSNSYEQYF.